This T cell receptor (beta chain) was obtained from a study of Ad26.COV2.S vaccination and SARS-CoV-2 variants. Study context: Donor allocation was to the COV1001 Ad26.COV2.S trial arm. The authors gave Ad26.COV2.S intramuscularly, either once or twice 56 days apart.

V lost 6 bases and J lost 0, with 8 bases in between. The CDR3 loop spans 13 amino acids. In germline, CDR1 is LGHDT, CDR2 YNNKEL (reference sequence). Study findings and constraints: Considerable breadth of spike-specific CD8+ and CD4+ T cell responses has reportedly been documented following vaccination. It was vaccine recipients, not placebo recipients, who had the higher spike-specific TCR breadth.

Comments on this clone: Antigen: not known.

Method: immunoSEQ multiplex PCR; TCRdb's copy keeps in-frame clones and lacks some. Of about 350,000 clones in the sample, approximately 90% are singletons; the top ten hold approximately 5%. This sample's treatment: roughly 18 received Ad26.COV2.S at low or high dose, single or two shots; a few received placebo; per-sample allocation not given. Day 63 after the first vaccine or placebo injection was the time point for sampling. The TCR originated in a person aged 18-60 years who received the Ad26.COV2.S COVID-19 vaccine or a placebo. The sample here was peripheral blood, taken in a trial of Ad26.COV2.S vaccine versus placebo. The chain has TRBV3-1 (or the pseudogene TRBV3-2) and TRBJ1-1; D gene ambiguous. CDR3 sequence reads: CASSSSLNTEAFF. DNA for the CDR3: TGTGCCAGCAGTTCATCTCTGAACACTGAAGCTTTCTTT.